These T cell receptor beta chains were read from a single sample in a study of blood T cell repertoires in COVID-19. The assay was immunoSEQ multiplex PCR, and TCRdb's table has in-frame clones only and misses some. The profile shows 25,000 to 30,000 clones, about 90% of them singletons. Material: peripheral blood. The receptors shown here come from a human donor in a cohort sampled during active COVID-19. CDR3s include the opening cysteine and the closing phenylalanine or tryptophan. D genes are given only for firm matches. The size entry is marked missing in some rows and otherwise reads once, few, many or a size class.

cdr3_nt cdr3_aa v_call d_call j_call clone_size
TGCGCCAGCAGTGAGCTGGGGACTAGCGGGGGGGCCGACACCGGGGAGCTGTTTTTT CASSELGTSGGADTGELFF TRBV10-1 TRBD2 TRBJ2-2 .
TGCAGCGTTACCAGGGGCCCTTACACTGAAGCTTTCTTT CSVTRGPYTEAFF TRBV29-1 . TRBJ1-1 .
TGTGCCAGTCGAATACCGGGTGGCTATGGCTACACCTTC CASRIPGGYGYTF TRBV19 . TRBJ1-2 .
TGTGCCAGCAGCTCCTACAGGGGCGGTGGCTACACCTTC CASSSYRGGGYTF TRBV5-4 TRBD1 TRBJ1-2 .
TGTGCCAGCCCTATCCGGACAGGGCCGACTGAAGCTTTCTTT CASPIRTGPTEAFF TRBV27 TRBD1 TRBJ1-1 .
TGTGCCTGGAGTCCAGGGTGGGCCTATGGCTACACCTTC CAWSPGWAYGYTF TRBV30 . TRBJ1-2 .
TGCGCCAGCAGCCAAGACTACCGAGCGCTACGCGAGCAGTACTTC CASSQDYRALREQYF TRBV4-1 . TRBJ2-7 .
TGTGCCATCGGGGGGACAGGGACGCCAGATACGCAGTATTTT CAIGGTGTPDTQYF TRBV10-3 TRBD1 TRBJ2-3 .
TGTGCCAGCAATCAACGACAGGGGGCCCGTGGCTACACCTTC CASNQRQGARGYTF TRBV3-1/TRBV3-2 TRBD1 TRBJ1-2 .
TGTGCCAGCAGCCGGGACAGACACACCGGGGAGCTGTTTTTT CASSRDRHTGELFF TRBV3-1/TRBV3-2 TRBD1 TRBJ2-2 .
TGTGCCAGCATCACCAGACCCGGGACAGGGGGCCAAGAGACCCAGTACTTC CASITRPGTGGQETQYF TRBV7-9 TRBD1 TRBJ2-5 .
TGTGCCAGCAGTGAATATAGTAACACTGAAGCTTTCTTT CASSEYSNTEAFF TRBV6-4 . TRBJ1-1 .
TGTGCCAGCAGTCGTCGCGTCCGTAGCACAGATACGCAGTATTTT CASSRRVRSTDTQYF TRBV6-2/TRBV6-3 . TRBJ2-3 .
TGTGCCAGCAGGGGACAGGGGGAGGGACACTATGGCTACACCTTC CASRGQGEGHYGYTF TRBV28 TRBD1 TRBJ1-2 .
TGCGCCAGCAGCCAACAGGGTTTTGGAAATCAGCCCCAGCATTTT CASSQQGFGNQPQHF TRBV4-1 . TRBJ1-5 .
TGCAGTGCTAGTCCTCGGAGCGGGGTGACTGAAGCTTTCTTT CSASPRSGVTEAFF TRBV20-1 . TRBJ1-1 .
TGTGCCAGCAGGCAAGACAAATATCAGCCCCAGCATTTT CASRQDKYQPQHF TRBV6-5 . TRBJ1-5 .
TGTGCCAGCAGCGACCGGACAGGTCGGGCGGGGGAGACCCAGTACTTC CASSDRTGRAGETQYF TRBV6-2/TRBV6-3 . TRBJ2-5 .
TGTGCCAGTAGTACGACAGACTATGGCTACACCTTC CASSTTDYGYTF TRBV19 . TRBJ1-2 .
TGTGCCAGCAGCTTAAAAGCGGGGGCCGACAATGAGCAGTTCTTC CASSLKAGADNEQFF TRBV7-9 TRBD2 TRBJ2-1 .
TGTGCCAGCACTTTCGATCTAGGCAATTCACCCCTCCACTTT CASTFDLGNSPLHF TRBV2 . TRBJ1-6 .
TGTGCCAGCAGCTTTCAGTACACCGGGGAGCTGTTTTTT CASSFQYTGELFF TRBV11-2 . TRBJ2-2 .
TGTGCCAGCAGCCCGGACTGGAAAGAGACCCAGTACTTC CASSPDWKETQYF TRBV3-1/TRBV3-2 . TRBJ2-5 .
TGTGCCAGCAGCCGTGGACAGGGGTTTGGCTACACCTTC CASSRGQGFGYTF TRBV11-2 TRBD1 TRBJ1-2 .
TGTGCCAGTAGTGGGACAGGTCGGAGGCACGAGCAGTACTTC CASSGTGRRHEQYF TRBV19 TRBD1 TRBJ2-7 once
TGTGCCAGCAGCTTGGCCGGGACAGATTCTGGAAACACCATATATTTT CASSLAGTDSGNTIYF TRBV5-6 TRBD1 TRBJ1-3 .
TGTGCCAGCAGTGACAGACAGACGAATTCACCCCTCCACTTT CASSDRQTNSPLHF TRBV2 . TRBJ1-6 .
TGTGCCAGCAGCCTGCAGGGCATGACCTACAATGAGCAGTTCTTC CASSLQGMTYNEQFF TRBV3-1/TRBV3-2 . TRBJ2-1 .
TGTGCCAGCAGCCCTCCACTAGCGGGGGCGTCGCAGTATTTT CASSPPLAGASQYF TRBV14 TRBD2 TRBJ2-3 .
TGTGCCAGCAGCGCAAGACACCGGGGGAAAGTAGATACGCAGTATTTT CASSARHRGKVDTQYF TRBV9 . TRBJ2-3 .
TGTGCCAGTAGTATACTAGCGGGGGCCTCAGATACGCAGTATTTT CASSILAGASDTQYF TRBV19 TRBD2 TRBJ2-3 .
TGTGCCAGCAGTGAAGGAATCCCCCCTCCGGGCCGACAGTTCCTTAATCAGCCCCAGCATTTT CASSEGIPPPGRQFLNQPQHF TRBV6-1 . TRBJ1-5 .
TGCGCCAGCAGTGAAATGGTCGGCGAGCAGTACTTC CASSEMVGEQYF TRBV10-1 . TRBJ2-7 few
TGTGCCAGCAGCCAGACAGGGGAGGCCAAAAACATTCAGTACTTC CASSQTGEAKNIQYF TRBV6-6 TRBD1 TRBJ2-4 .
TGTGCCAGCTCCCCGGGACAGGGGGCGCTTGAGCAGTACTTC CASSPGQGALEQYF TRBV28 TRBD1 TRBJ2-7 .
TGTGCCAGCAGCTTAGGCCTAGCGGGGTCTAAGCAGTACTTC CASSLGLAGSKQYF TRBV7-2 TRBD2 TRBJ2-7 .
TGCGCCAGCAGCCTCCAGGGGTTGGAATATGGGGACATTCAGTACTTC CASSLQGLEYGDIQYF TRBV5-1 . TRBJ2-4 .
TGTGCCAGCAGCACGGGGGGCCGGGAGACCCAGTACTTC CASSTGGRETQYF TRBV9 . TRBJ2-5 .
TGTGCCAGCAGCTACTCCAGGGATCAGCCCCAGCATTTT CASSYSRDQPQHF TRBV7-8 . TRBJ1-5 .
TGTGCCAGCAGCTTGCCAGGACTAGGCTTCGAGCAGTACTTC CASSLPGLGFEQYF TRBV5-6 TRBD2 TRBJ2-7 .
TGTGCCATCAGTGACTGGGGGCGGGAGACCCAGTACTTC CAISDWGRETQYF TRBV10-3 . TRBJ2-5 .
TGTGCCAGCAGCCCTGAGGGGGGGTCGAACACCGGGGAGCTGTTTTTT CASSPEGGSNTGELFF TRBV9 . TRBJ2-2 .
TGTGCCAGTAGTATTCTGACGGGAGGCTACACCTTC CASSILTGGYTF TRBV19 . TRBJ1-2 .
TGTGCCAGCAGCTTTCTTGGACAGTACAATGAGCAGTTCTTC CASSFLGQYNEQFF TRBV7-2 . TRBJ2-1 .
TGTGCCAGCAGCTTACCACCAAGACTAGCGGGGGGACTCAATGAGCAGTTCTTC CASSLPPRLAGGLNEQFF TRBV7-9 TRBD2 TRBJ2-1 .
TGTGCCAGCAGCCCAATGGGACAGAACACTGAAGCTTTCTTT CASSPMGQNTEAFF TRBV7-9 . TRBJ1-1 .